The 8 T cell receptor beta chains below all came from one sample that was sequenced in a study of T-cell memory formation after mild COVID-19. Each CDR3 protein gets one entry after TCRdb re-called the 5' RACE reads with MiXCR. The table shows fewer than 700,000 distinct CDR3 sequences, with less than 25% occurring only once. The sequencing input was PBMCs or a T cell subset sorted from them (not recorded which). The receptors derive from an adult woman who had mild COVID-19 (a few samples of this study predate the infection). Cell type and time point are not known.

J is TRBJ2-5 and V is TRBV6-5, with D uncertain. The CDR3 runs 14 residues. Trimming stripped 2 bases from V and 4 bases from J, with 11 bases between. Germline loops: CDR1 MNHEY, CDR2 SVGAGI. In nucleotides, the CDR3 is TGTGCCAGCAGTTACGGCCTACTCCCAGAGACCCAGTACTTC. Translation: CASSYGLLPETQYF.

In its sample, this clonotype was seen a few times. The V gene is TRBV15, the J gene TRBJ1-5; D may be TRBD1 (5 bases). V dropped 4 bases and J dropped 2 bases, with 9 bases sitting between them. Germline V gives CDR1 LNHNV, CDR2 YYDKDF (reference sequence). This CDR3 spans 14 amino acids. The CDR3, as DNA: TGTGCCACCAGCATCAGGGTGGGCAATCAGCCCCAGCATTTT. This translates into CATSIRVGNQPQHF.

This clonotype was picked up one time. The rearrangement links TRBV15 to TRBJ2-7; TRBD1 agrees at 9 bases. Per the germline V gene, CDR1 is LNHNV and CDR2 is YYDKDF (reference sequence). There are 16 residues in the CDR3. Trimming removed 4 bases from V and 0 bases from J; junction bases left unmatched: 7. Here the CDR3 DNA reads TGTGCCACCAGCAAGGCCCACAGGGGGCTCTCCTACGAGCAGTACTTC. This gives the protein CATSKAHRGLSYEQYF.

The rearrangement links TRBV6-1 to TRBJ2-7; possible D gene TRBD2, 5 bases. Looked up from germline, CDR1 is MNHNS and CDR2 is SASEGT. CDR3 length equals 13 residues. V was clipped by 10 bases and J by 3 bases, with 16 bases between them. The CDR3 DNA follows: TGTGCCACTTCCGTGGAGGCTGACTACGAGCAGTACTTC. Its protein is CATSVEADYEQYF.

The chain has TRBV12-3 or TRBV12-4 and TRBJ1-5, with D uncertain. CDR3 size: 14 residues. The germline V and J ends were trimmed by 5 bases and 0 bases, with 8 bases remaining between them. CDR3 sequence reads: CASSVDNSNQPQHF. The CDR3 coding sequence is TGTGCCAGCAGTGTAGACAATAGCAATCAGCCCCAGCATTTT.

This clonotype was counted a few times. The chain joins TRBV12-3 or TRBV12-4 to TRBJ1-3, with D tentatively TRBD1 (5 bases). Trimming shortened V by 5 bases and J by 2 bases, and 13 bases separated the two germline ends. This CDR3 has 15 residues. The CDR3 here is CASSPLGPTGNTIYF. CDR3 sequence (DNA): TGTGCCAGCAGTCCCCTGGGGCCTACTGGAAACACCATATATTTT.

This clonotype was detected a few times. The chain employs TRBV27 and TRBJ1-6, with 8 bases fitting TRBD1. The CDR3 totals 13 residues. V lost 4 bases to trimming and J lost 10 bases; unmatched junction nucleotides: 3. Germline CDR1 is MNHEY and CDR2 is SMNVEV (reference sequence). Here the CDR3 DNA reads TGTGCCAGCAGTTCGGACAGGGTATCACCCCTCCACTTT. This sequence encodes CASSSDRVSPLHF.

This clonotype has just a few counts. The chain couples TRBV6-1 to TRBJ2-6, with 11 positions matching TRBD1. The CDR3 runs to 15 residues. Germline trimming cut 10 bases from V and 0 bases from J; bases unmatched to any gene: 2. Germline CDR1 reads MNHNS; CDR2 reads SASEGT. CDR3 nucleotide sequence: TGTGCCATTGGGACAGGGGGCTCTGGGGCCAACGTCCTGACTTTC. This translates into CAIGTGGSGANVLTF.